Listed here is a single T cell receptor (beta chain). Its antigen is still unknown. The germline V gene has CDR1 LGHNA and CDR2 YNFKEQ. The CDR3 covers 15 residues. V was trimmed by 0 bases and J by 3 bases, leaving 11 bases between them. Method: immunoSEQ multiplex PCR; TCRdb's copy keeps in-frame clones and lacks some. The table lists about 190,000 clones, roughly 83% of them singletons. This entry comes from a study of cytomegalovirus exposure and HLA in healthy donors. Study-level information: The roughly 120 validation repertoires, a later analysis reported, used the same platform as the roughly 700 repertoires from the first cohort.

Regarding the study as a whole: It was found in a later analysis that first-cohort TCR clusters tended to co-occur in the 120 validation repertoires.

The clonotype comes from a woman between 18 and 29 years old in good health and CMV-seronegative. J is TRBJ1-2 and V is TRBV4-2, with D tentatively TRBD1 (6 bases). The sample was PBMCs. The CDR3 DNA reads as TGTGCCAGCAGCCAAGATCTGGCAGGGGACTATGGCTACACCTTC. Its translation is CASSQDLAGDYGYTF.